The 14 T cell receptor beta chains listed next were all sequenced from one sample in a study of chemoradiotherapy in HPV16-positive cancers. Sequencing was performed with immunoSEQ multiplex PCR; in TCRdb, only in-frame clones are kept and a portion is missing. The table lists around 9,000 clones, roughly 70% of them singletons, with 10% in the top ten. Here the sequenced sample was tumor tissue, taken from a patient who underwent chemoradiotherapy. The origin of the receptors is a human donor with HPV-associated anogenital cancer.

This clone was counted only a few times. The chain has TRBV19 and TRBJ1-5; D gene unclear. This CDR3 is 13 amino acids long. CDR1 and CDR2 (germline): LNHDA, SQIVND (reference sequence). The V end lost 7 bases, the J end lost 2 bases, and 9 bases lay between the germline ends. CDR3 region: CASKSPGNQPQHF. The CDR3, as DNA: TGTGCCAGTAAATCCCCGGGCAATCAGCCCCAGCATTTT.

This clone is judged medium-sized (0.01 to 0.1%). V and J are TRBV29-1 and TRBJ2-3; D is undetermined. CDR3 length: 10 amino acids. CDR1 is SQVTM, CDR2 ANQGSEA, per germline. The V gene lost 5 bases and the J gene lost 5 bases, with 5 bases spanning the gap. CDR3 coding DNA: TGCAGCGTTTCAAGAGATACGCAGTATTTT. Translation: CSVSRDTQYF.

J is TRBJ2-7 and V is TRBV28; TRBD1 or TRBD2 may be the D gene (5 bases each). The germline V gene encodes CDR1 MDHEN and CDR2 SYDVKM. The CDR3 runs to 13 residues. V was cut by 9 bases and J by 2 bases, with 14 bases left in between. This chain's CDR3 is CASFRDGAYEQYF. The CDR3 bases are TGTGCCAGTTTTAGGGACGGAGCCTACGAGCAGTACTTC.

This chain connects TRBV2 to TRBJ2-3, with TRBD2 identical over 7 bases. Germline lookup yields CDR1 SNHLY and CDR2 FYNNEI. Trimming cost V 6 bases and J 5 bases; bases outside gene matches: 11. There are 15 residues in the CDR3. CDR3 sequence (DNA): TGTGCCAGCAGATATCCCGGGACTATTAAAGATACGCAGTATTTT. Translating it yields CASRYPGTIKDTQYF.

The chain combines TRBV5-6 with TRBJ1-3; D may be TRBD1 (6 bases). V was cut by 0 bases and J by 8 bases, with 24 bases left in between. Per germline, CDR1 SGHDT and CDR2 YYEEEE. CDR3 size: 18 residues. CDR3 protein: CASSLGPQDRSWLDTIYF. Here the CDR3 DNA reads TGTGCCAGCAGCTTGGGTCCCCAAGACAGGAGTTGGCTGGACACCATATATTTT. Based on the CDR3 plus reference TRBV5-6 and TRBJ1-3, the full variable domain is DAGVTQSPTHLIKTRGQQVTLRCSPKSGHDTVSWYQQALGQGPQFIFQYYEEEERQRGNFPDRFSGHQFPNYSSELNVNALLLGDSALYLCASSLGPQDRSWLDTIYFGEGSWLTVV.

The CDR3 loop reads CASSDLRTWDNEQFF. The CDR3 DNA follows: TGTGCCAGCAGTGATCTAAGGACATGGGACAATGAGCAGTTCTTC. The V gene is TRBV2, the J gene TRBJ2-1, with D tentatively TRBD1 (5 bases). The V end was cut by 3 bases, the J end by 5 bases, with 14 bases between. The CDR3 has 15 residues. The germline V gene encodes CDR1 SNHLY and CDR2 FYNNEI.

The rearrangement uses TRBV6-1 and TRBJ2-3, with D perhaps TRBD2 (6 bases). Germline V gene sequence: CDR1 MNHNS, CDR2 SASEGT. Trimming shortened V by 6 bases and J by 2 bases, and 15 bases separated the two germline ends. The CDR3 runs to 15 residues. CDR3 sequence (DNA): TGTGCCAGCAGGGGGGAACGGGAGTACACAGATACGCAGTATTTT. As protein: CASRGEREYTDTQYF.

This clone was found a few times. The CDR3 protein is CASSSGTGIYGYTF. CDR3 sequence (DNA): TGTGCCAGTAGTTCCGGGACAGGGATCTATGGCTACACCTTC. The chain employs TRBV19 and TRBJ1-2; TRBD1 matches 9 bases. CDR1 is LNHDA, CDR2 SQIVND, per germline (reference sequence). The V and J ends lost 5 bases and 4 bases, in that order; junction bases with no gene match: 5. The CDR3 covers 14 residues.

V is TRBV10-3 and J is TRBJ1-1; D gene unclear. The CDR3 spans 12 residues. V lost 4 bases, J lost 4 bases, and 7 bases lay in between. Germline values: CDR1 ENHRY, CDR2 SYGVKD. CDR3 sequence reads: CAISAKGTEAFF. The CDR3 DNA reads as TGTGCCATCAGTGCTAAGGGCACTGAAGCTTTCTTT.

This clone was recorded a few times. The rearrangement joins TRBV5-6 to TRBJ2-5, with TRBD1 matching over 7 bases. Germline V gene sequence: CDR1 SGHDT, CDR2 YYEEEE. The CDR3 has 15 residues. V gave up 4 bases and J gave up 0 bases; unmatched junction bases: 6. This CDR3 is CASSQGQPYQETQYF. CDR3 DNA: TGTGCCAGCAGCCAGGGACAGCCGTACCAAGAGACCCAGTACTTC.

Remarks on this clone: One end of the junction fails to match germline, which may point to a read error. The chain couples TRBV20-1 to TRBJ2-1; tentatively, D is TRBD2 (6 bases). Germline CDR1 is DFQATT and CDR2 is SNEGSKA (reference sequence). The CDR3 is 11 residues long. The CDR3 reads CSAEDYSEQFF. As DNA, the CDR3 is TGCAGTGCCGAGGACTACAGTGAGCAGTTCTTC.

A few counts support this clone. The chain uses TRBV2 and TRBJ2-1; D is unclear. This CDR3 region has 12 residues. V was clipped by 4 bases and J by 6 bases, with 7 bases between them. Germline V lookup: CDR1 SNHLY, CDR2 FYNNEI. The CDR3 DNA reads TGTGCCAGCAGTGGGGGATTCAATGAGCAGTTCTTC. Translated, it gives CASSGGFNEQFF.

The chain recombines TRBV5-4 with TRBJ2-7; 9 bases align to TRBD1. The CDR3 is 16 residues long. The V and J ends lost 4 bases and 2 bases, in that order; junction bases with no gene match: 10. The germline V gene encodes CDR1 SGHNT and CDR2 YYREEE (reference sequence). This CDR3 is CASSAPGTGRTYEQYF. The CDR3 DNA sequence: TGTGCCAGCAGCGCCCCTGGGACAGGGCGAACCTACGAGCAGTACTTC.

The chain has TRBV20-1 and TRBJ2-1; no firm D call. Germline CDR1 is DFQATT and CDR2 is SNEGSKA (reference sequence). V gave up 5 bases and J gave up 5 bases, with 4 bases separating them. The CDR3 extends over 10 amino acids. CDR3 sequence: CSAHHNEQFF. The CDR3 bases are TGCAGTGCTCACCACAATGAGCAGTTCTTC.